The clone carrying this TCR beta chain was detected only once. The CDR3 is 15 residues long. The germline V gene encodes CDR1 MNHNS and CDR2 SASEGT. V was pared by 6 bases and J by 1 base, with 12 bases between. Execution of the assay was at deep level. Sequencing used immunoSEQ multiplex PCR; TCRdb keeps in-frame clones, though not all of them. The sample contains roughly 1,100,000 clones, more than 60% of which appear only once. These data belong to a study of shared clonotypes between healthy human individuals. This clonotype was obtained from a man between 18 and 29 years old in good health. What was sequenced was memory CD4+ T cells sorted from blood. Subset denoted: CD45RA-negative fraction. The rearrangement links TRBV6-1 to TRBJ2-2; possible D gene TRBD2, 6 bases. As DNA, the CDR3 is TGTGCCAGCAGCCAGAGGAGGGGGAACACCGGGGAGCTGTTTTTT. As protein: CASSQRRGNTGELFF.